This T cell receptor (beta chain) was documented in a study of T-cell reconstitution after alpha-beta-depleted transplantation in children. This CDR3 contains 16 residues. Germline lookup yields CDR1 DFQATT and CDR2 SNEGSKA (reference sequence). For TCRbeta, the library was prepared with unique molecular identifiers. TCRdb called the PCR reads again in MiXCR, with one record for every CDR3 protein. The data show about 610,000 distinct CDR3 sequences, more than 9% seen once. A remark on this clonotype: At one boundary the junction diverges from the germline segment, which might be a read error.

This TCR came from a human donor who donated a stem cell graft to a child with acute myeloid leukemia. This specimen consisted of PBMCs from the stem cell graft donor, obtained from the stem cell graft. The chain is built from TRBV20-1 and TRBJ2-2, with 12 nucleotides matching TRBD2. For the CDR3, the DNA is TGCAGTGCTGCGGGACTAGCGGGCGCTTTGAGGGGGGAGCCGTTTTTT. Residues: CSAAGLAGALRGEPFF.